The rows below give T cell receptor beta chains drawn from one sample of a study of blood T cell repertoires in COVID-19. Measured with immunoSEQ multiplex PCR; TCRdb has only the in-frame clones, and not every one. The table shows 300,000 to 450,000 clones, with 80% to 90% occurring only once. The sequencing input was PBMCs or T cells enriched from blood (not recorded which). These TCRs come from a young man who had recovered from COVID-19. The CDR3 runs from the conserved cysteine through the conserved F or W. Each record gives: clone size, V gene, J gene, D gene, CDR3 protein, CDR3 DNA. D genes are given only for firm matches. Size tells how often a clone was seen (once, few, many) or the class of an expanded clone, and some rows leave it out.

-	TRBV18	TRBJ1-1	-	CASSPARTGGEAFF	TGTGCCAGCTCACCAGCGCGCACAGGCGGTGAAGCTTTCTTT
-	TRBV30	TRBJ2-3	TRBD2	CAWSVLAVSTDTQYF	TGTGCCTGGAGTGTACTAGCGGTTAGCACAGATACGCAGTATTTT
-	TRBV9	TRBJ1-6	TRBD1	CASSRDSLNSPLHF	TGTGCCAGCAGTCGGGACAGTCTTAATTCACCCCTCCACTTT
-	TRBV7-2	TRBJ1-2	TRBD1	CASRRSRDRNYGYTF	TGTGCCAGCAGACGCTCCCGGGACAGGAACTATGGCTACACCTTC
-	TRBV28	TRBJ1-1	-	CASSSPTRRNTEAFF	TGTGCCAGCAGCTCCCCTACCCGTAGGAACACTGAAGCTTTCTTT
once	TRBV18	TRBJ1-2	TRBD1	CASSQGTESYGYTF	TGTGCCAGCTCACAGGGGACAGAGAGTTATGGCTACACCTTC
-	TRBV19	TRBJ2-5	TRBD1	CASTGQGALNQYF	TGTGCCAGTACCGGACAGGGGGCGCTGAACCAGTACTTC
-	TRBV25-1	TRBJ2-7	TRBD2	CASSELGSGSMSYEQYF	TGTGCCAGCAGTGAATTAGGTAGCGGGAGTATGTCCTACGAGCAGTACTTC
-	TRBV7-9	TRBJ2-2	-	CAINSHIGELFF	TGTGCCATCAACTCCCATATCGGGGAGCTGTTTTTT
-	TRBV24-1	TRBJ2-7	-	CATSDSSRRGTYEQYF	TGTGCCACCAGTGATTCCTCCCGGAGGGGTACCTACGAGCAGTACTTC
-	TRBV11-2	TRBJ1-6	-	CASHYNSPLHF	TGTGCCAGCCATTATAATTCACCCCTCCACTTT
-	TRBV28	TRBJ1-2	TRBD1	CASSSGIRTGGYTF	TGTGCCAGCAGCAGTGGAATACGGACAGGTGGCTACACCTTC
once	TRBV28	TRBJ1-4	-	CASSLKGRGEKLFF	TGTGCCAGCAGTTTAAAGGGTCGGGGTGAAAAACTGTTTTTT
-	TRBV9	TRBJ2-1	-	CASSGTESLNEQFF	TGTGCCAGCAGCGGAACTGAGTCCCTAAATGAGCAGTTCTTC
-	TRBV27	TRBJ1-4	TRBD1	CASSSIQGWHEKLFF	TGTGCCAGCAGTTCCATACAGGGGTGGCATGAAAAACTGTTTTTT
-	TRBV18	TRBJ2-7	TRBD2	CASSPTSGGVHEQYF	TGTGCCAGCTCACCTACTAGCGGAGGGGTCCACGAGCAGTACTTC
once	TRBV6-1	TRBJ2-7	-	CASSEGGRGYEQYF	TGTGCCAGCAGTGAAGGGGGCAGGGGCTACGAGCAGTACTTC
-	TRBV19	TRBJ1-5	-	CASRKGFDQPQHF	TGTGCCAGTCGTAAGGGGTTCGATCAGCCCCAGCATTTT
-	TRBV15	TRBJ1-5	-	CATSRDLEGETHF	TGTGCCACCAGCAGAGATCTGGAGGGTGAAACGCATTTT
-	TRBV2	TRBJ2-6	TRBD2	CATGLAGANVLTF	TGTGCCACCGGACTAGCGGGGGCCAACGTCCTGACTTTC
-	TRBV5-1	TRBJ2-7	TRBD2	CASSGRTSAPYEQYF	TGCGCCAGCAGCGGGAGGACTAGTGCCCCCTACGAGCAGTACTTC